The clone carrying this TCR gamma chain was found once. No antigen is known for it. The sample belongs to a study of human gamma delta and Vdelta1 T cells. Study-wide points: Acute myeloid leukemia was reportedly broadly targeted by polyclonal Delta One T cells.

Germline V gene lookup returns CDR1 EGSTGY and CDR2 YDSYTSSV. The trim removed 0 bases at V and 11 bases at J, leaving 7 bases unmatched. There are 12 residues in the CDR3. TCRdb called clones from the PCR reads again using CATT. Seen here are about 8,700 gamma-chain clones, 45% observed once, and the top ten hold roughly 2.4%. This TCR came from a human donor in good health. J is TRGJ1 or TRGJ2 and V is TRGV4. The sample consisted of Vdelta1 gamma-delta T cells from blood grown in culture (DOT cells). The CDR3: CATWDGPVEKLF. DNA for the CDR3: TGTGCCACCTGGGATGGGCCTGTTGAGAAACTCTTT.